These 30 T cell receptor beta chains were all obtained from the same sample, sequenced in a study of blood T cell repertoires in COVID-19. Clones were sequenced by immunoSEQ multiplex PCR, and TCRdb holds only the in-frame ones, with some missing. The sample carries 73,000 or so clones, roughly 80% recorded once. Source material: peripheral blood. Source of these receptors: a woman in her sixties with acute or convalescent COVID-19.

The chain is built from TRBV5-1 and TRBJ1-5; D ambiguous. Trimming took off 0 bases at V and 4 bases at J, with 8 bases between the two ends. CDR3 length equals 14 residues. Germline lookup yields CDR1 SGHRS and CDR2 YFSETQ. The CDR3 sequence: CASSLGGWNQPQHF. The CDR3 DNA sequence: TGCGCCAGCAGCTTGGGAGGGTGGAATCAGCCCCAGCATTTT.

This clone was counted once. This chain uses TRBV10-3 with TRBJ1-6; D may be TRBD1 (5 bases). The CDR3 contains 15 residues. V was pared by 3 bases and J by 6 bases, with 12 bases between. The germline V gene has CDR1 ENHRY and CDR2 SYGVKD. The DNA of the CDR3 is TGTGCCATCAGTGAAGGGGAAGCACTTAATTCACCCCTCCACTTT. Amino acid sequence: CAISEGEALNSPLHF.

This clone showed up just a few times. The chain links TRBV10-1 to TRBJ1-1, with 7 bases matching TRBD1. CDR3 size: 13 residues. The germline gives CDR1 WNHNN, CDR2 SYGVQD (reference sequence). The J segment lost 5 bases and the V segment lost 4 bases, leaving 4 bases of the junction unmatched. The DNA of the CDR3 is TGCGCCAGCAGTGGACAGGGTAATACTGAAGCTTTCTTT. It is translated as CASSGQGNTEAFF.

V usage is TRBV7-9 and J usage is TRBJ1-2, with 8 bases lining up with TRBD1. CDR3 length: 14 residues. Losses at the gene ends were 5 bases for V and 12 bases for J; bases not matched to a gene: 14. Germline lookup yields CDR1 SEHNR and CDR2 FQNEAQ (reference sequence). DNA of the CDR3: TGTGCCAGCAGCAACACGACAGGGGCCATGGCGGACACCTTC. As protein: CASSNTTGAMADTF. Filled out from reference TRBV7-9 and TRBJ1-2, the complete variable domain reads DTGVSQNPRHKITKRGQNVTFRCDPISEHNRLYWYRQTLGQGPEFLTYFQNEAQLEKSRLLSDRFSAERPKGSFSTLEIQRTEQGDSAMYLCASSNTTGAMADTFGSGTRLTVV.

This clone appeared a single time. This rearrangement joins TRBV6-5 to TRBJ1-1; TRBD1 matches at 7 bases. The length of the CDR3 is 14 residues. CDR1 and CDR2 (germline): MNHEY, SVGAGI. V shed 4 bases, J shed 4 bases, and the junction held 6 bases outside the gene matches. CDR3 amino acids: CASSSTGFGTEAFF. CDR3 in DNA: TGTGCCAGCAGTTCGACAGGGTTCGGCACTGAAGCTTTCTTT.

The V call is TRBV27, the J call TRBJ1-1, with 8 bases lining up with TRBD1. The germline V gene has CDR1 MNHEY and CDR2 SMNVEV (reference sequence). The CDR3 runs 15 residues. J lost 3 bases, V lost 5 bases, and 8 bases had no gene match. The CDR3 sequence: CASSPGTGRYTEAFF. DNA for the CDR3: TGTGCCAGCAGTCCCGGGACAGGACGGTACACTGAAGCTTTCTTT.

V gene TRBV19 combines with J gene TRBJ2-2; a weak D match, TRBD1 (5 bases). CDR1 LNHDA and CDR2 SQIVND come from the germline V gene (reference sequence). The CDR3 is made up of 16 amino acids. Trimming removed 4 bases from V and 4 bases from J, with 16 bases in between. The CDR3 DNA sequence: TGTGCCAGTAGTAAAGAAACAGGATACCCCACCGGGGAGCTGTTTTTT. Residues: CASSKETGYPTGELFF.

The V call is TRBV6-5, the J call TRBJ1-1; TRBD1 matches at 9 bases. Germline V gene sequence: CDR1 MNHEY, CDR2 SVGAGI. The J segment lost 6 bases and the V segment lost 6 bases, leaving 5 bases of the junction unmatched. This CDR3 is 13 amino acids long. The CDR3 loop is CASRRDRVAEAFF. The CDR3 DNA reads TGTGCCAGCAGACGGGACAGGGTTGCTGAAGCTTTCTTT.

The rearrangement joins TRBV6-5 to TRBJ1-1; D gene uncertain. Germline lookup yields CDR1 MNHEY and CDR2 SVGAGI. This CDR3 has 11 amino acids. V shed 8 bases and J shed 2 bases, with 6 bases lying between them. The CDR3 sequence: CASSRNTEAFF. The CDR3 DNA is TGTGCCAGCTCGAGAAACACTGAAGCTTTCTTT.

The J gene is TRBJ1-2, the V gene TRBV6-1, with D possibly being TRBD1 (6 bases). Per the germline V gene, CDR1 is MNHNS and CDR2 is SASEGT. V lost 3 bases to trimming and J lost 2 bases, with 10 bases between them. CDR3 size: 14 residues. The CDR3 here is CASSDLTGNYGYTF. CDR3 DNA sequence: TGTGCCAGCAGTGATCTAACAGGGAACTATGGCTACACCTTC.

The chain carries TRBV12-3 or TRBV12-4 and TRBJ2-5; D perhaps matches TRBD1 (6 bases). Trimming took off 5 bases at V and 3 bases at J, with 10 bases between the two ends. The CDR3 runs 13 residues. CDR3 in DNA: TGTGCCAGCAGTAACAGGGAAAAAGAGACCCAGTACTTC. Translated: CASSNREKETQYF.

This clone was counted a few times. The chain employs TRBV7-9 and TRBJ1-1; 7 bases are a match to TRBD1. Losses at the gene ends were 1 base for V and 5 bases for J; bases not matched to a gene: 7. The CDR3 is 15 amino acids. The germline CDR1 and CDR2 sequences are SEHNR and FQNEAQ (reference sequence). This CDR3 is CASSLEWTQGTEAFF. CDR3 DNA: TGTGCCAGCAGCTTAGAATGGACACAGGGGACTGAAGCTTTCTTT.

This chain links TRBV9 with TRBJ2-7, with 9 bases identical to TRBD2. With V trimmed by 4 bases and J by 6 bases, 14 bases remained unmatched. The CDR3 is made up of 16 amino acids. Germline lookup yields CDR1 SGDLS and CDR2 YYNGEE. CDR3 residues: CASSPRGSGGPFEQYF. CDR3 in DNA: TGTGCCAGCAGCCCACGGGGTAGCGGGGGCCCTTTCGAGCAGTACTTC.

This chain connects TRBV7-6 to TRBJ2-1, with 11 positions matching TRBD2. Germline values: CDR1 SGHVS, CDR2 FNYEAQ. The CDR3 sequence is 16 residues long. V trimming: 0 bases; J trimming: 7 bases; junction bases outside the gene matches: 5. The chain's CDR3 is CASSLALAGGRNEQFF. As DNA, the CDR3 is TGTGCCAGCAGCTTAGCCCTAGCGGGGGGTCGTAATGAGCAGTTCTTC. Together with reference TRBV7-6 and TRBJ2-1, the CDR3 gives the full variable domain: GAGVSQSPRYKVTKRGQDVALRCDPISGHVSLYWYRQALGQGPEFLTYFNYEAQQDKSGLPNDRFSAERPEGSISTLTIQRTEQRDSAMYRCASSLALAGGRNEQFFGPGTRLTVL.

CDR3 loop: CASSPGQGPFSNQPQHF. CDR3 nucleotide sequence: TGCGCCAGCAGCCCGGGACAGGGCCCGTTTAGCAATCAGCCCCAGCATTTT. The rearrangement uses TRBV5-1 and TRBJ1-5; TRBD1 matches 9 bases. The germline CDR1 and CDR2 sequences are SGHRS and YFSETQ. V lost 4 bases to trimming and J lost 0 bases; unmatched junction nucleotides: 8. The CDR3 is made up of 17 amino acids.

The chain couples TRBV5-4 to TRBJ1-2; D is uncertain. Germline CDR1 SGHNT, CDR2 YYREEE (reference sequence). V was clipped by 1 base and J by 5 bases, with 18 bases between them. CDR3 length: 16 amino acids. CDR3 residues: CASSLSQRTGGYGYTF. The DNA for the CDR3 is TGTGCCAGCAGCTTGTCCCAAAGGACCGGAGGTTATGGCTACACCTTC.

The chain has TRBV15 and TRBJ2-2; D possibly corresponds to TRBD1 (6 bases). V was cut by 7 bases and J by 0 bases, with 15 bases left in between. The germline CDR1 and CDR2 sequences are LNHNV and YYDKDF (reference sequence). CDR3 length equals 16 residues. The CDR3, as DNA: TGTGCCACCAAACAGGGCTTAACCGCGAACACCGGGGAGCTGTTTTTT. Its protein is CATKQGLTANTGELFF.

The chain couples TRBV5-4 to TRBJ2-1; 8 nucleotides match TRBD2. The junction had 13 bases not matched to a gene; V was cut back by 7 bases and J by 7 bases. Germline values: CDR1 SGHNT, CDR2 YYREEE (reference sequence). The CDR3 has 15 residues. The CDR3 DNA reads as TGTGCCAGCTTCCCGCGAGCGGGGGCCCCTAATGAGCAGTTCTTC. Protein sequence: CASFPRAGAPNEQFF.

The rearrangement joins TRBV14 to TRBJ2-2; possibly TRBD2 for D (5 bases). V lost 4 bases and J lost 0, with 12 bases in between. The CDR3 has 16 amino acids. Germline V gene lookup returns CDR1 SGHDN and CDR2 FVKESK. The CDR3 sequence: CASSPRRTANTGELFF. CDR3 bases: TGTGCCAGCAGCCCGAGGAGGACGGCGAACACCGGGGAGCTGTTTTTT.

The rearrangement uses TRBV4-2 and TRBJ1-1; 7 positions match TRBD1. Trimming cost V 1 base and J 5 bases; bases outside gene matches: 7. CDR1 and CDR2 (germline): LGHNA, YNFKEQ. The CDR3 loop spans 15 amino acids. The CDR3 sequence is CASSQGQGEGTEAFF. The CDR3 DNA follows: TGTGCCAGCAGCCAAGGACAGGGAGAGGGGACTGAAGCTTTCTTT.

The rearrangement joins TRBV5-1 to TRBJ1-1; 7 bases map to TRBD1. This CDR3 comprises 15 residues. Germline V gives CDR1 SGHRS, CDR2 YFSETQ. The V and J ends lost 0 bases and 5 bases, in that order; junction bases with no gene match: 7. DNA of the CDR3: TGCGCCAGCAGCTTGGCAGGCAGGGGGTATACTGAAGCTTTCTTT. Its protein is CASSLAGRGYTEAFF. Drawing the rest from reference TRBV5-1 and TRBJ1-1, the complete variable domain is KAGVTQTPRYLIKTRGQQVTLSCSPISGHRSVSWYQQTPGQGLQFLFEYFSETQRNKGNFPGRFSGRQFSNSRSEMNVSTLELGDSALYLCASSLAGRGYTEAFFGQGTRLTVV.

The rearrangement joins TRBV15 to TRBJ2-2; 14 nucleotides align to TRBD2. Germline V CDR1 and CDR2: LNHNV, YYDKDF (reference sequence). The CDR3 spans 16 residues. After removal of 4 bases from V and 5 bases from J, the junction contained 3 bases not matched to a gene. The CDR3 is CATSIRLAGGTGELFF. As DNA, the CDR3 is TGTGCCACCAGCATACGACTAGCGGGGGGGACCGGGGAGCTGTTTTTT.

This clone has just a few counts. The genes are TRBV18 and TRBJ1-1; D unclear. The germline V gene encodes CDR1 KGHSH and CDR2 LQKENI. V lost 2 bases to trimming and J lost 0 bases, with 13 bases between them. CDR3 length equals 16 residues. The CDR3, as DNA: TGTGCCAGCTCACCAACGGGAGAGCTAATGAACACTGAAGCTTTCTTT. It codes for CASSPTGELMNTEAFF.

This clone has ten or more counts. The chain employs TRBV6-1 and TRBJ2-5; the D gene is possibly TRBD2 (6 bases). The V end lost 0 bases, the J end lost 1 base, and 6 bases lay between the germline ends. Looked up from germline, CDR1 is MNHNS and CDR2 is SASEGT. The CDR3 consists of 14 residues. CDR3 sequence (DNA): TGTGCCAGCAGTGAAGCGGGGGGCCAAGAGACCCAGTACTTC. It specifies CASSEAGGQETQYF.

This clone has more than one count but fewer than ten. CDR3 protein: CASSESLGGGYTF. CDR3 DNA sequence: TGTGCCAGCAGTGAATCATTGGGGGGTGGCTACACCTTC. The chain is built from TRBV6-1 and TRBJ1-2; D might be TRBD1 (5 bases). Germline loops: CDR1 MNHNS, CDR2 SASEGT. The V end lost 2 bases, the J end lost 7 bases, and 11 bases lay between the germline ends. This CDR3 spans 13 amino acids.

V is TRBV6-5 and J is TRBJ1-5; D ambiguous. This CDR3 spans 11 amino acids. The V end lost 8 bases, the J end lost 16 bases, and 18 bases lay between the germline ends. Germline CDR1 MNHEY, CDR2 SVGAGI. CDR3 loop: CASSPGVRVHF. The CDR3 nucleotides are TGTGCCAGCTCCCCCGGGGTCCGAGTACATTTT.

V and J are TRBV2 and TRBJ1-1, with 9 bases matching TRBD1. With 5 bases clipped from V and 3 bases from J, the junction kept 4 bases outside the gene matches. The germline V gene encodes CDR1 SNHLY and CDR2 FYNNEI. The CDR3 totals 14 residues. The CDR3 DNA reads TGTGCCAGCAGTTACAGGGGGCCGGACACTGAAGCTTTCTTT. Translated, it gives CASSYRGPDTEAFF. Based on the CDR3 plus reference TRBV2 and TRBJ1-1, the full variable domain is EPEVTQTPSHQVTQMGQEVILRCVPISNHLYFYWYRQILGQKVEFLVSFYNNEISEKSEIFDDQFSVERPDGSNFTLKIRSTKLEDSAMYFCASSYRGPDTEAFFGQGTRLTVV.

The V gene is TRBV5-1, the J gene TRBJ2-3, with TRBD2 matching over 8 bases. The CDR3 is made up of 16 amino acids. Germline V CDR1 and CDR2: SGHRS, YFSETQ. The J segment lost 4 bases and the V segment lost 4 bases, leaving 11 bases of the junction unmatched. CDR3 in amino acids: CASSAELAVGSDTQYF. CDR3 DNA: TGCGCCAGCAGCGCCGAACTAGCGGTGGGGTCAGATACGCAGTATTTT.

The rearrangement uses TRBV2 and TRBJ1-4; no firm D call. Germline-derived CDR1 and CDR2 are SNHLY and FYNNEI. The CDR3 runs 11 residues. Trimming removed 3 bases at V and 8 bases at J, with 4 bases between. CDR3 protein: CASSEREKLFF. The DNA of the CDR3 is TGTGCCAGCAGTGAGCGGGAAAAACTGTTTTTT. The complete variable domain, with remaining parts taken from reference TRBV2 and TRBJ1-4, reads EPEVTQTPSHQVTQMGQEVILRCVPISNHLYFYWYRQILGQKVEFLVSFYNNEISEKSEIFDDQFSVERPDGSNFTLKIRSTKLEDSAMYFCASSEREKLFFGSGTQLSVL.

This clone was observed a few times. This sequence joins TRBV2 and TRBJ1-3; maybe TRBD1 (5 bases). V lost 5 bases to trimming and J lost 0 bases, with 11 bases between them. CDR1 and CDR2 from the germline V gene are SNHLY and FYNNEI. CDR3 length: 15 residues. The CDR3 DNA sequence: TGTGCCAGCAGTCAGGGCTCATCCTCTGGAAACACCATATATTTT. It translates to CASSQGSSSGNTIYF.